Listed below are T cell receptor beta chains from one sample, sequenced in a study of TIL therapy for anti-PD-1-resistant metastatic lung cancer. TCRdb's table, derived via immunoSEQ multiplex PCR, lists solely in-frame clones and lacks some. The data hold just over 45,000 clones, with around 80% observed a single time. The sequences come from blood, collected at baseline. The receptors shown here come from a man aged 65 to 79 with non-small cell lung cancer. The CDR3 runs from the conserved cysteine through the conserved F or W. D genes are given only for firm matches. Expanded clones get a size class; other rows say once, few or many, or leave the size out.

abundance	j_gene	v_gene	d_gene	CDR3aa	CDR3nt
few	TRBJ1-2	TRBV18	NA	CASSLGGINYGYTF	TGTGCCAGCTCACTTGGCGGCATAAACTATGGCTACACCTTC
once	TRBJ2-1	TRBV13	NA	CASELRQGNHNEQFF	TGTGCCAGCGAATTAAGGCAGGGTAACCACAATGAGCAGTTCTTC
NA	TRBJ2-5	TRBV5-6	TRBD2	CASSAGTSGRAGQETQYF	TGTGCCAGCAGCGCTGGGACTAGCGGGAGGGCCGGCCAAGAGACCCAGTACTTC
NA	TRBJ2-1	TRBV28	NA	CASSLDRGNEQFF	TGTGCCAGCAGCCTGGACAGAGGGAATGAGCAGTTCTTC
NA	TRBJ1-5	TRBV5-5	NA	CASSLGLAGRNQPQHF	TGTGCCAGCAGCTTGGGGTTGGCAGGGCGCAATCAGCCCCAGCATTTT
NA	TRBJ2-2	TRBV19	NA	CASSIARVGTGELFF	TGTGCCAGTAGTATAGCCAGGGTCGGCACCGGGGAGCTGTTTTTT
NA	TRBJ1-1	TRBV29-1	NA	CSVETRLGRNTEAFF	TGCAGCGTTGAAACCCGTCTGGGGCGGAACACTGAAGCTTTCTTT
once	TRBJ2-7	TRBV18	NA	CASSPRTLETQAYEQYF	TGTGCCAGCTCACCAAGGACCCTTGAAACCCAAGCTTACGAGCAGTACTTC
NA	TRBJ2-1	TRBV11-3	NA	CASSLALGQVIRFF	TGTGCCAGCAGCTTAGCTTTGGGACAAGTAATCCGGTTCTTC
NA	TRBJ2-7	TRBV7-9	NA	CASSPDNYEQYF	TGTGCCAGCAGCCCGGACAACTACGAGCAGTACTTC
NA	TRBJ2-5	TRBV30	NA	CAWSGGGTEETQYF	TGTGCCTGGAGTGGAGGGGGGACAGAAGAGACCCAGTACTTC
NA	TRBJ2-2	TRBV5-1	TRBD1	CASSLVQGFGELFF	TGCGCCAGCAGCTTGGTACAGGGGTTCGGGGAGCTGTTTTTT
NA	TRBJ1-5	TRBV6-1	NA	CASSERWGQPQHF	TGTGCCAGCAGTGAGAGATGGGGTCAGCCCCAGCATTTT
NA	TRBJ2-3	TRBV29-1	NA	CSVDRTTDTQYF	TGCAGCGTTGACAGGACAACAGATACGCAGTATTTT
NA	TRBJ2-3	TRBV12-5	TRBD2	CASGLATSGSGTQYF	TGTGCTAGTGGTTTGGCGACTAGCGGGAGCGGTACGCAGTATTTT
NA	TRBJ2-1	TRBV9	NA	CASSGGQGGNEQFF	TGTGCCAGCAGCGGTGGACAGGGAGGGAATGAGCAGTTCTTC
NA	TRBJ2-7	TRBV29-1	NA	CSVEDPGGPNYEQYF	TGCAGCGTTGAAGACCCCGGAGGGCCCAACTACGAGCAGTACTTC
NA	TRBJ2-5	TRBV7-3	NA	CASTRGDVQETQYF	TGTGCCAGCACCAGAGGGGACGTCCAAGAGACCCAGTACTTC
NA	TRBJ2-7	TRBV30	TRBD1	CAWSVRDRGSYEQYF	TGTGCCTGGAGTGTCCGGGACAGGGGCTCCTACGAGCAGTACTTC
few	TRBJ1-5	TRBV28	NA	CASSFNQPQHF	TGTGCCAGCAGTTTTAATCAGCCCCAGCATTTT
NA	TRBJ2-3	TRBV7-9	NA	CASSLARDSGRLSNF	TGTGCCAGCAGCTTAGCGCGGGATAGCGGTCGGTTGAGTAATTTT
NA	TRBJ1-1	TRBV2	NA	CASRNTGYANTEAFF	TGTGCCAGCAGAAATACAGGGTACGCTAACACTGAAGCTTTCTTT
once	TRBJ2-1	TRBV9	TRBD2	CASSVEASGTYNEQFF	TGTGCCAGCAGCGTAGAGGCTAGCGGGACCTACAATGAGCAGTTCTTC
NA	TRBJ2-7	TRBV28	NA	CASSTTSFSYEQYF	TGTGCCAGCAGTACGACTAGTTTCTCCTACGAGCAGTACTTC
NA	TRBJ2-7	TRBV6-1	TRBD2	CASSEAPLAGVYEQYF	TGTGCCAGCAGTGAAGCGCCGCTAGCGGGAGTGTACGAGCAGTACTTC
few	TRBJ1-2	TRBV28	NA	CASSLGGRDGYTF	TGTGCCAGCAGTTTAGGGGGGAGGGATGGCTACACCTTC
NA	TRBJ2-1	TRBV5-4	TRBD2	CASSTRTSSYNEQFF	TGTGCCAGCAGCACGCGGACTAGCAGTTACAATGAGCAGTTCTTC
NA	TRBJ2-5	TRBV7-3	NA	CASSSFGQGGPETQYF	TGTGCCAGCAGCTCCTTTGGCCAGGGAGGTCCAGAGACCCAGTACTTC
NA	TRBJ1-3	TRBV19	TRBD1	CASSSRDRLSGNTIYF	TGTGCCAGTAGTAGCCGGGACAGACTCTCTGGAAACACCATATATTTT
NA	TRBJ1-4	TRBV7-2	NA	CASSLVAGATNEKLFF	TGTGCCAGCAGCTTAGTGGCAGGGGCAACTAATGAAAAACTGTTTTTT
NA	TRBJ1-2	TRBV28	TRBD1	CASRSKRQGAVGYTF	TGTGCCAGCAGATCTAAACGACAGGGGGCGGTTGGCTACACCTTC
NA	TRBJ1-1	TRBV6-1	TRBD1	CASSTGTGRTEAFF	TGTGCCAGCAGTACCGGGACAGGGAGGACTGAAGCTTTCTTT
once	TRBJ2-7	TRBV29-1	TRBD1	CSVGVDRASYEQYF	TGCAGCGTTGGGGTGGACAGGGCCTCCTACGAGCAGTACTTC